These T cell receptor beta chains were read from a single sample in a study of cytomegalovirus exposure and HLA in healthy donors. The repertoire was sequenced with immunoSEQ multiplex PCR; TCRdb's copy has only in-frame clones and lacks some. The sample includes 100,000 to 150,000 clones, 70% to 90% seen only once; the top ten take approximately 2%. Sequencing used PBMCs. The receptor set was obtained from a young woman in good health and CMV-seronegative. The CDR3 runs from the conserved cysteine through the conserved F or W. A D gene is named only where the DNA matches it firmly. Clone size appears in some rows only: once, few, many, or a class for an expanded clone.

v_gene	d_gene	abundance	j_gene	CDR3nt	CDR3aa
TRBV27	TRBD2	NA	TRBJ2-3	TGTGCCAGCAGTTTATACACTAGCGAAGACACAGATACGCAGTATTTT	CASSLYTSEDTDTQYF
TRBV15	NA	once	TRBJ1-6	TGTGCCACCATGGCGGGGTCCTATAATTCACCCCTCCACTTT	CATMAGSYNSPLHF
TRBV7-3	NA	NA	TRBJ2-2	TGTGCCAGCAGCGGGAGCGGGGAGCTGTTTTTT	CASSGSGELFF
TRBV7-3	NA	NA	TRBJ1-2	TGTGCCAGCAGCCAGTACGGCGGGAAGGACTTTAACTATGGCTACACCTTC	CASSQYGGKDFNYGYTF
TRBV4-1	TRBD1	NA	TRBJ1-6	TGCGCCAGCAGCCAACCACCAGGACAGGGGTATAATTCACCCCTCCACTTT	CASSQPPGQGYNSPLHF
TRBV15	TRBD1	NA	TRBJ1-2	TGTGCCACCAGCCTCCGGACAGGGAGGAATGGCTACACCTTC	CATSLRTGRNGYTF
TRBV2	NA	NA	TRBJ2-7	TGTGCCAGCAGCCCCCCGGTTGAGCAGTACTTC	CASSPPVEQYF
TRBV6-1	NA	NA	TRBJ1-2	TGTGCCAGCAGGAGGGACTACTATGGCTACACCTTC	CASRRDYYGYTF
TRBV19	NA	NA	TRBJ1-5	TGTGCCAGTAGTATAAAGGGGCGACAGCCCCAGCATTTT	CASSIKGRQPQHF
TRBV7-2	NA	NA	TRBJ2-7	TGTGCCAGCAGCTTAAAGGCGGGGATAAACTACGAGCAGTACTTC	CASSLKAGINYEQYF
TRBV18	TRBD2	once	TRBJ2-1	TGTGCCAGCTCACCACCTTACGGGAGGTCGTACAATGAGCAGTTCTTC	CASSPPYGRSYNEQFF
TRBV28	NA	NA	TRBJ1-4	TGTGCCAGCAGTTTACTTCCCCCTAGGATGGAAAAACTGTTTTTT	CASSLLPPRMEKLFF
TRBV9	NA	NA	TRBJ2-5	TGTGCCAGCAGCGTCGGGGTGGCCTTGGGGGAGACCCAGTACTTC	CASSVGVALGETQYF
TRBV7-3	TRBD1	NA	TRBJ2-1	TGTGCCAGCAGCCCCCAGGGACAGGTCTTCAATGAGCAGTTCTTC	CASSPQGQVFNEQFF
TRBV19	NA	NA	TRBJ1-1	TGTGCCAGTAGTCCGGGAATGAACACTGAAGCTTTCTTT	CASSPGMNTEAFF
TRBV27	TRBD1	NA	TRBJ2-7	TGTGCCAGCCGGGACAGGGGGCTCGAGCAGTACTTC	CASRDRGLEQYF
TRBV27	NA	NA	TRBJ2-1	TGTGCCAGCAGCCTCGGGGCCTACAATGAGCAGTTCTTC	CASSLGAYNEQFF
TRBV9	NA	NA	TRBJ1-1	TGTGCCAGCAGCGTAGAGGGAGGAGGGATGAACACTGAAGCTTTCTTT	CASSVEGGGMNTEAFF
TRBV28	NA	NA	TRBJ1-2	TGTGCCAGCAGTTCCACTAATAACAGGGTTAAGGCTAACTATGGCTACACCTTC	CASSSTNNRVKANYGYTF
TRBV6-1	NA	NA	TRBJ1-1	TGTGCCAGCAGTGCCAGGGCCAGCACTGAAGCTTTCTTT	CASSARASTEAFF
TRBV5-1	NA	NA	TRBJ2-3	TGCGCCAGCAGCCGGACTTTATCCTCAGATACGCAGTATTTT	CASSRTLSSDTQYF
TRBV27	NA	NA	TRBJ2-1	TGTGCCAGCAGTTTATCGTCGGGGTCGCGCCCCTACAATGAGCAGTTCTTC	CASSLSSGSRPYNEQFF
TRBV6-6	TRBD1	NA	TRBJ1-1	TGTGCCAGCAGACAGGGGTTGAACACTGAAGCTTTCTTT	CASRQGLNTEAFF
TRBV7-9	NA	NA	TRBJ2-7	TGTGCCAGCAGCACCGGGACAACCGAGCAGTACTTC	CASSTGTTEQYF
TRBV9	NA	NA	TRBJ1-1	TGTGCCAGCAGCGTCCAGGGGACCATCACTGAAGCTTTCTTT	CASSVQGTITEAFF
TRBV6-6	TRBD2	NA	TRBJ2-2	TGTGCCAGCAGACCTCTAGCGGGGGGATACACCGGGGAGCTGTTTTTT	CASRPLAGGYTGELFF
TRBV11-2	NA	NA	TRBJ2-5	TGTGCCAGCAGCTTGGTTGGTCAGATGATGGAGACCCAGTACTTC	CASSLVGQMMETQYF
TRBV7-6	TRBD2	NA	TRBJ2-1	TGTGCCAGCAGCGGGGGGTCGGGGGGGCCCCGCGATGAGCAGTTCTTC	CASSGGSGGPRDEQFF
TRBV6-5	NA	NA	TRBJ1-3	TGTGCCAGCAGTTGGGGGGGCGCGGGCTCTGGAAACACCATATATTTT	CASSWGGAGSGNTIYF
TRBV11-3	TRBD1	NA	TRBJ2-1	TGTGCCAGCAGCTTAACGGGACAGAACTACAATGAGCAGTTCTTC	CASSLTGQNYNEQFF
TRBV5-1	TRBD1	NA	TRBJ1-3	TGCGCCAGCAGCTTGGAGACAGGGTCTGGAAACACCATATATTTT	CASSLETGSGNTIYF
TRBV6-6	NA	few	TRBJ2-6	TGTGCCAGCAGTTATCGAGCTGCTGGGGCCAACGTCCTGACTTTC	CASSYRAAGANVLTF
TRBV2	TRBD1	NA	TRBJ1-4	TGTGCCAGCAGTCGGGGACAGGACGAAAAACTGTTTTTT	CASSRGQDEKLFF
TRBV27	TRBD2	NA	TRBJ2-3	TGTGCCAGCAGTTTAGGACCCGCACCGGGGGGACCAGATACGCAGTATTTT	CASSLGPAPGGPDTQYF
TRBV11-2	TRBD1	NA	TRBJ1-3	TGTGCCAGCAGCATGGGACAGAATGGAAACACCATATATTTT	CASSMGQNGNTIYF
TRBV6-1	TRBD2	NA	TRBJ2-7	TGTGCCAGCAGCAATGGGGCTAGCGGCTCCTACGAGCAGTACTTC	CASSNGASGSYEQYF
TRBV2	TRBD1	NA	TRBJ1-1	TGTGCCAGCAGTGGTGGGACAGGGGATATCACTGAAGCTTTCTTT	CASSGGTGDITEAFF
TRBV11-2	NA	NA	TRBJ2-5	TGTGCCAGCAGCTTAGGAGGGACAAGGAGTAGAGAGACCCAGTACTTC	CASSLGGTRSRETQYF
TRBV6-5	TRBD1	NA	TRBJ2-7	TGTGCCACCAAGTGGACAGGGGGCGTTTACGAGCAGTACTTC	CATKWTGGVYEQYF
TRBV6-5	TRBD1	few	TRBJ1-6	TGTGCCAGCGGATGGGGGACAGGGAGCTCACCCCTCCACTTT	CASGWGTGSSPLHF
TRBV9	NA	NA	TRBJ2-2	TGTGCCAGCAGCCCCCCCGGGTCCCTCTACGGGGAGCTGTTTTTT	CASSPPGSLYGELFF
TRBV28	NA	once	TRBJ2-7	TGTGCCAGCAGTTCCCCACAGAGGGGGGAGCAGTACTTC	CASSSPQRGEQYF
TRBV4-1	NA	NA	TRBJ2-1	TGCGCCAGCAGCCAAGTCTGGGGGCGTAATGAGCAGTTCTTC	CASSQVWGRNEQFF
TRBV28	NA	NA	TRBJ1-3	TGTGCCAGCAGTTCACCATTAACAGGAGGAAACACCATATATTTT	CASSSPLTGGNTIYF
TRBV18	NA	NA	TRBJ1-1	TGTGCCAGCTCACCCGGCGACAGTAAAGCTTTCTTT	CASSPGDSKAFF
TRBV6-6	TRBD1	NA	TRBJ1-2	TGTGCCAGCACCTTGACAGGGTTGGGCTACACCTTC	CASTLTGLGYTF
TRBV28	NA	NA	TRBJ2-7	TGTGCCAGCAGGGGGGACAAGCGCCCCTACGAGCAGTACTTC	CASRGDKRPYEQYF
TRBV9	TRBD1	few	TRBJ1-1	TGTGCCAGCAGCGTATATACAGGGGCAGGTGAAGCTTTCTTT	CASSVYTGAGEAFF
TRBV7-2	TRBD2	NA	TRBJ2-3	TGTGCCAGCAGCTCCGGTGATCTAGCGGGAGGGCCAGCGGATACGCAGTATTTT	CASSSGDLAGGPADTQYF
TRBV6-1	NA	NA	TRBJ1-5	TGTGCCAGCAGTGAAGTCCCATCTAGCAATCAGCCCCAGCATTTT	CASSEVPSSNQPQHF
TRBV11-2	TRBD1	NA	TRBJ2-7	TGTGCCAGCAGCTTAGGGACAGGCGCCTACGAGCAGTACTTC	CASSLGTGAYEQYF
TRBV27	TRBD2	NA	TRBJ2-3	TGTGCCAGCAGTTCTTGGACTAGCGGAAACACAGATACGCAGTATTTT	CASSSWTSGNTDTQYF